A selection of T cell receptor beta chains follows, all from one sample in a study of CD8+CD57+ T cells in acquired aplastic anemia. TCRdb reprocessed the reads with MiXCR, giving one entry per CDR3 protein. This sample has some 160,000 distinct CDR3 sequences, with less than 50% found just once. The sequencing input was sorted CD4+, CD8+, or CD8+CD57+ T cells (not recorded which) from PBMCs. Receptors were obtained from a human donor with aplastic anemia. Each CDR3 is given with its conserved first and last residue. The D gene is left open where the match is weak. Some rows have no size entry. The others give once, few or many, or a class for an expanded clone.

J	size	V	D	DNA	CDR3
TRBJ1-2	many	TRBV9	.	TGTGCCAGCAGCGTGTCCTTTTCCGGTGACTATGGCTACACCTTC	CASSVSFSGDYGYTF
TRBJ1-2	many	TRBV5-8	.	TGTGCCAGCAGCATTGGGGGTGGGCAGAACTATGGCTACACCTTC	CASSIGGGQNYGYTF
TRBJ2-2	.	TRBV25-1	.	TGTGCCAGCAGTGAGCTCCAGGGCGGGGACACCGGGGAGCTGTTTTTT	CASSELQGGDTGELFF
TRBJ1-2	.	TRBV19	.	TGTGCCAGTAGTATGGGCAGATTTCTCTATGGCTACACCTTC	CASSMGRFLYGYTF
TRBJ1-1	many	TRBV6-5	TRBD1	TGTGCCAGCAGTTACCACCCGGGACAGGTCCGGACTGAAGCTTTCTTT	CASSYHPGQVRTEAFF
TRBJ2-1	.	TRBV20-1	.	TGCAGTGCTATAGTACTTGGGAATGAGCAGTTCTTC	CSAIVLGNEQFF
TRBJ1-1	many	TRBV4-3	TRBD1	TGCGCCAGCAGCCAAGATCAAAGGGGACAGGGCGGCACTGAAGCTTTCTTT	CASSQDQRGQGGTEAFF
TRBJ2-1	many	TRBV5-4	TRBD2	TGTGCCAGCAGCACTAGGCTAGCGGGATCACCCTACAATGAGCAGTTCTTC	CASSTRLAGSPYNEQFF
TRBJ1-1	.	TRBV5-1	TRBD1	TGCGCCAGCAGCTTAAAAGGACAGGGGGCTTCTGAAGCTTTCTTT	CASSLKGQGASEAFF
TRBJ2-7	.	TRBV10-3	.	TGTGCCATCAGTGCTTTCGAGAACGAGCAGTACTTC	CAISAFENEQYF
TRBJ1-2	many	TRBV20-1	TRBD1	TGCAGTGCCACGGAGACAGGGCGGAGCGGCTACACCTTC	CSATETGRSGYTF
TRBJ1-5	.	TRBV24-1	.	TGTGCCACCAGTGAAAGGAGTGGCAATCAGCCCCAGCATTTT	CATSERSGNQPQHF
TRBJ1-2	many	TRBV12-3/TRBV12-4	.	TGTGCCAGCAGCGCAACAAACTATGGCTACACCTTC	CASSATNYGYTF
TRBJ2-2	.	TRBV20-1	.	TGCAGTGCTAGTTCACAGATAAGTGCGAACACCGGGGAGCTGTTTTTT	CSASSQISANTGELFF
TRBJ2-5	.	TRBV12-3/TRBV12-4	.	TGTGCCACCGGACTCCAAGAGACCCAGTACTTC	CATGLQETQYF
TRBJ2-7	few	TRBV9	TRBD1	TGTGCCAGCAGCCCCGGGGACAGGGGATACGAGCAGTACTTC	CASSPGDRGYEQYF